The rows below give T cell receptor beta chains drawn from one sample of a study of blood T cells in healthy people across ages. MiXCR, run by TCRdb on the 5' RACE reads, gives a single entry per CDR3 protein. The sample contains 1.5 million to 2 million distinct CDR3 sequences, approximately 40% of which appear only once. Specimen: blood. The source of these receptors is a human donor in good health. Each CDR3 is given with its conserved first and last residue. The order of the fields is J gene, V gene, clone size, D gene, CDR3 DNA, CDR3 protein. The D gene is left open where the match is weak. Clone sizes are given selectively: once, few, many, or a class where the clone is expanded.

TRBJ2-1	TRBV6-2/TRBV6-3	NA	NA	TGTGCCAGCAGTTTCCAAGCTGAGCAGTTCTTC	CASSFQAEQFF
TRBJ2-7	TRBV6-2/TRBV6-3	NA	NA	TGTGCCAGCAGTTACTCGATTTCCCCTCGACAGTTTTCCTACGAGCAGTACTTC	CASSYSISPRQFSYEQYF
TRBJ2-1	TRBV25-1	NA	NA	TGTGCCAGCAGTGCACTGTCCGGGACTGTTAATGAGCAGTTCTTC	CASSALSGTVNEQFF
TRBJ1-2	TRBV6-6	few	NA	TGTGCCAGCATAAACCCCCTTGGGGCCGTTTATGGCTACACCTTC	CASINPLGAVYGYTF
TRBJ1-2	TRBV28	NA	TRBD1	TGTGCCAGCCAGGTGGACAGGGGGCTTGGCTACACCTTC	CASQVDRGLGYTF
TRBJ2-7	TRBV6-5	NA	NA	TGTGCCAGCAGTTACTCGGACGGGAGCCCCGAGCAGTACTTC	CASSYSDGSPEQYF
TRBJ2-1	TRBV20-1	NA	NA	TGCAGTGCTATAGCGGCAGGGGACGGAGAGCAGTTCTTC	CSAIAAGDGEQFF
TRBJ2-5	TRBV28	NA	TRBD1	TGTGCCAGCAGCCCTCCGGGGACAGCTCTATGGAAGACCCAGTACTTC	CASSPPGTALWKTQYF
TRBJ1-4	TRBV5-1	NA	NA	TGCGCCAGCAGCGTCATGAACCTTAATGAAAAACTGTTTTTT	CASSVMNLNEKLFF
TRBJ2-7	TRBV20-1	few	NA	TGCAGTGCTAGAGCTCAAACGAGGGGGGGAGACGAGCAGTACTTC	CSARAQTRGGDEQYF
TRBJ2-1	TRBV27	NA	TRBD1	TGTGCCAGTTACCCGGGACAGGGTGGTGAGCAGTTCTTC	CASYPGQGGEQFF
TRBJ1-4	TRBV14	few	NA	TGTGCCAGCAGCCAAGGATATCGGCCAAATGAAAAACTGTTTTTT	CASSQGYRPNEKLFF
TRBJ2-7	TRBV6-1	few	NA	TGTGCCAGCAAGAGACTAGGCGGCGAGCAGTACTTC	CASKRLGGEQYF
TRBJ2-5	TRBV4-3	many	NA	TGCGCCAGCAGCCATGTACTAGGGGGGATCCAAGAGACCCAGTACTTC	CASSHVLGGIQETQYF
TRBJ1-6	TRBV7-3	NA	TRBD1	TGTGCCAGCAGCCGGACAGGATTTGGCTCACCCCTCCACTTT	CASSRTGFGSPLHF
TRBJ2-4	TRBV7-2	NA	NA	TGTGCCAGCAGCTTATTTGACAGTTTGGGAACCGGCGCGTCAAGGGTTCAGTACTTC	CASSLFDSLGTGASRVQYF
TRBJ2-3	TRBV7-9	few	NA	TGTGCCAACGGACTTCCCTCCACAGATACGCAGTATTTT	CANGLPSTDTQYF
TRBJ2-1	TRBV12-3/TRBV12-4	NA	TRBD2	TGTGCCAGTGGGACTAGCCTATCCGTAGATGAGCAGTTCTTC	CASGTSLSVDEQFF
TRBJ2-5	TRBV5-1	NA	NA	TGCGCCAGCAGCTTGAGGGCCGGATCCCAAGAGACCCAGTACTTC	CASSLRAGSQETQYF
TRBJ2-7	TRBV7-2	NA	NA	TGTGCCAGCAGCTTAGGGCTGTGGTCCTACGAGCAGTACTTC	CASSLGLWSYEQYF
TRBJ2-7	TRBV4-1	NA	NA	TGCGCCAGCAGCCAGTGGTCGGGCCAGAACAGCTACGAGCAGTACTTC	CASSQWSGQNSYEQYF
TRBJ1-5	TRBV3-1	NA	NA	TGTGCCAGCAGCCAGGGGGTCGGATATCAGCCCCAGCATTTT	CASSQGVGYQPQHF
TRBJ1-2	TRBV5-6	NA	TRBD1	TGTGCCAGCAGCTCCACAGGGGAGGAGGGCTATGGCTACACCTTC	CASSSTGEEGYGYTF
TRBJ1-2	TRBV7-9	NA	NA	TGTGCCAGCAGCTTCAGGACAGAAGATGGCTGCACCTTC	CASSFRTEDGCTF
TRBJ2-3	TRBV29-1	many	NA	TGCAGCGTTGAAGAGATCACAGATACGCAGTATTTT	CSVEEITDTQYF
TRBJ2-7	TRBV6-5	NA	NA	TGTGCCAGCAGTCGCGGGACATTAGGAGGCTACGAGCAGTACTTC	CASSRGTLGGYEQYF
TRBJ1-1	TRBV6-5	NA	TRBD1	TGTGCCAGCAGCCGAGCTACAGGGGCGGAGAACACTGAAGCTTTCTTT	CASSRATGAENTEAFF
TRBJ2-2	TRBV20-1	NA	TRBD2	TGCAGTGCTGGCGATAGCGGGGGTACCGGGGAGCTGTTTTTT	CSAGDSGGTGELFF
TRBJ1-2	TRBV13	few	TRBD1	TGTGCCAGCAGTTATATGGACAGGGAAGTTTACGAGGGCTACACCTTC	CASSYMDREVYEGYTF
TRBJ2-7	TRBV6-1	NA	NA	TGTGCCAGCATCGCACGGGGCAGATCCTACGAGCAGTACTTC	CASIARGRSYEQYF
TRBJ1-5	TRBV10-3	NA	NA	TGTGCCAGCGCGGACAGCCGTAATCGGCCCCAGCATTTT	CASADSRNRPQHF
TRBJ2-7	TRBV30	NA	NA	TGTGCCTGGAGTGTGGGCATAAGGTACGAGCAGTACTTC	CAWSVGIRYEQYF
TRBJ1-5	TRBV24-1	once	TRBD1	TGTGCCACCAGTGATCCCAAACAGGGGGAAGGCAATCAGCCCCAGCATTTT	CATSDPKQGEGNQPQHF
TRBJ2-2	TRBV2	NA	NA	TGTGCCAGCAGTGAAGGCACCTCGGACACCGGGGAGCTGTTTTTT	CASSEGTSDTGELFF
TRBJ2-7	TRBV7-3	NA	TRBD1	TGTGCCAGCAGCTTGACAGGGTCGAACGAGCAGTACTTC	CASSLTGSNEQYF
TRBJ1-2	TRBV12-3/TRBV12-4	NA	NA	TGTGCCAGTGGGAGGGTCAGCGGTGGCTACACCTTC	CASGRVSGGYTF
TRBJ2-5	TRBV7-2	many	TRBD1	TGTGCCAGCAGGGGGACAGGGAGCGGGAACAGGGAGACCCAGTACTTC	CASRGTGSGNRETQYF
TRBJ2-1	TRBV5-1	NA	TRBD2	TGCGCCAGCAGCGGCGCGGGGGTTGCCTACAATGAGCAGTTCTTC	CASSGAGVAYNEQFF
TRBJ2-3	TRBV12-3/TRBV12-4	NA	NA	TGTGCCAGCAGTTTAGCGCGGCTGTACACAGATACGCAGTATTTT	CASSLARLYTDTQYF
TRBJ1-2	TRBV4-2	NA	NA	TGTGCCAGCAGCCAAGGTGGATGGGACGGCTACACCTTC	CASSQGGWDGYTF
TRBJ2-1	TRBV7-8	few	NA	TGTGCCAGCAGCTTAGCACACTCGAATGAGCAGTTCTTC	CASSLAHSNEQFF
TRBJ1-6	TRBV7-3	few	NA	TGTGCCAGCAGCTTTGGTCCGATGAGCTCACCCCTCCACTTT	CASSFGPMSSPLHF
TRBJ2-5	TRBV28	few	NA	TGTGCCAGCAGTGTGTTTGTGGAACGAGAGACCCAGTACTTC	CASSVFVERETQYF
TRBJ2-3	TRBV7-2	NA	NA	TGTGCCAGCAGCTTAGTGGGGGGGCCATCAGATACGCAGTATTTT	CASSLVGGPSDTQYF
TRBJ2-1	TRBV24-1	few	TRBD1	TGTGCCACCAGGGGAACAGGGGACGATGAGCAGTTCTTC	CATRGTGDDEQFF
TRBJ2-5	TRBV25-1	NA	TRBD1	TGTGCCAGCAGTGTCATGACAGGGTTGGTCGAGACCCAGTACTTC	CASSVMTGLVETQYF
TRBJ2-1	TRBV20-1	many	NA	TGCAGTGCTAGTGGTACCGGGACAGAGCAGTTCTTC	CSASGTGTEQFF
TRBJ2-5	TRBV7-2	NA	TRBD2	TGTGCCAGCAGCTCCCTTCGGGAGGGTGAGACCCAGTACTTC	CASSSLREGETQYF
TRBJ2-7	TRBV11-1	NA	NA	TGTGCCAGCAGCTTAGTATCCAGGGCTAGCGATGAGCAGTACTTC	CASSLVSRASDEQYF
TRBJ1-4	TRBV7-6	many	NA	TGTGCCAGCAGCTTAGTGCCTGGTGGAACTAATGAAAAACTGTTTTTT	CASSLVPGGTNEKLFF
TRBJ1-1	TRBV7-8	NA	NA	TGTGCCAGCAGCTCCCCTCCATCGACTTCCCCGAGCGGCACTGAAGCTTTCTTT	CASSSPPSTSPSGTEAFF
TRBJ2-3	TRBV5-6	few	NA	TGTGCCAGCAGCTTGGATCGGGGCAGACCAGATACGCAGTATTTT	CASSLDRGRPDTQYF
TRBJ2-1	TRBV29-1	few	NA	TGCAGCGTCTCACGGGGGCCTTTGAATGAGCAGTTCTTC	CSVSRGPLNEQFF
TRBJ2-7	TRBV20-1	NA	TRBD2	TGCAGTGCTAGAGGCGCTAGCGGGGGCGAGCAGTACTTC	CSARGASGGEQYF
TRBJ2-7	TRBV29-1	few	NA	TGCAGCGTAGCCCTCAGGGGGGGGTCCTACGAGCAGTACTTC	CSVALRGGSYEQYF
TRBJ2-7	TRBV15	NA	NA	TGTGCCACCAGCAGCCCCCCTTTTGACGAGCAGTACTTC	CATSSPPFDEQYF
TRBJ2-2	TRBV5-1	NA	TRBD2	TGCGCCAGCAGCCCTCTCGAGGGAGGGCACACCGGGAAGCTGTTTTTT	CASSPLEGGHTGKLFF
TRBJ2-4	TRBV4-2	many	NA	TGTGCCAGCAGCCAAGATCCAGGCGCCTCAGCCAAAAACATTCAGTACTTC	CASSQDPGASAKNIQYF
TRBJ2-7	TRBV6-2/TRBV6-3	NA	NA	TGTGCCAGCACCCCGAGGGGCAGCGGCCACGAGCAGTACTTC	CASTPRGSGHEQYF
TRBJ2-7	TRBV6-5	NA	NA	TGTGCCAGCAATGGTCCTTACGAGCAGTACTTC	CASNGPYEQYF